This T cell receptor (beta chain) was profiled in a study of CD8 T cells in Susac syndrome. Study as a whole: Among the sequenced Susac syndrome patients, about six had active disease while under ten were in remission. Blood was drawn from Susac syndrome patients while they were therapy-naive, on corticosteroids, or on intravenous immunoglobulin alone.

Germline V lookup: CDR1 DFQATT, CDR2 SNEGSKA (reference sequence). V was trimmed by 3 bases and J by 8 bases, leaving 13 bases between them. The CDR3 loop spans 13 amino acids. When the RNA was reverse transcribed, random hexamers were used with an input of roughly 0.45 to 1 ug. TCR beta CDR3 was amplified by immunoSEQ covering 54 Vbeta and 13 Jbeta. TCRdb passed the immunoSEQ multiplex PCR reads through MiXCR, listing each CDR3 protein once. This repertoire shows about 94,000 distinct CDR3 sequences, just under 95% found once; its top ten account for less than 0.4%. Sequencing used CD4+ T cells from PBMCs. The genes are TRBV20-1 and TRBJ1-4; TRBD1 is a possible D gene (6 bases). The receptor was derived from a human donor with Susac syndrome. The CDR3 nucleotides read TGCAGTGCTAGCTTGGCAGGGGTGGAAAAACTGTTTTTT. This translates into CSASLAGVEKLFF.